This T cell receptor (beta chain) is from a study of shared clonotypes between healthy human individuals. Only in-frame clones appear in the TCRdb table, and some are missing; sequencing was by immunoSEQ multiplex PCR. The sample shows 950,000 to 1,100,000 clones, 75% to 85% of them seen only once. This CDR3 has 16 residues. Losses at the gene ends were 2 bases for V and 8 bases for J; bases not matched to a gene: 11. Germline values: CDR1 SGHRS, CDR2 YFSETQ. Study-wide points: Researchers sampled only blood; tissue repertoires likely differ.

Remarks on this clone: Its matching antigen is unknown.

What was sequenced was memory CD4+ T cells from PBMCs. Subset meaning: CD45RA-negative fraction. The chain employs TRBV5-1 and TRBJ2-1; TRBD2 aligns across 9 bases. This sequence was found in a man between 18 and 35 years old in good health. Some clones in this sample may be carry-over from other donors' samples. The CDR3 is CASSLPASGRTDEQFF. CDR3 sequence (DNA): TGCGCCAGCAGCTTACCTGCGAGCGGGAGGACCGATGAGCAGTTCTTC.